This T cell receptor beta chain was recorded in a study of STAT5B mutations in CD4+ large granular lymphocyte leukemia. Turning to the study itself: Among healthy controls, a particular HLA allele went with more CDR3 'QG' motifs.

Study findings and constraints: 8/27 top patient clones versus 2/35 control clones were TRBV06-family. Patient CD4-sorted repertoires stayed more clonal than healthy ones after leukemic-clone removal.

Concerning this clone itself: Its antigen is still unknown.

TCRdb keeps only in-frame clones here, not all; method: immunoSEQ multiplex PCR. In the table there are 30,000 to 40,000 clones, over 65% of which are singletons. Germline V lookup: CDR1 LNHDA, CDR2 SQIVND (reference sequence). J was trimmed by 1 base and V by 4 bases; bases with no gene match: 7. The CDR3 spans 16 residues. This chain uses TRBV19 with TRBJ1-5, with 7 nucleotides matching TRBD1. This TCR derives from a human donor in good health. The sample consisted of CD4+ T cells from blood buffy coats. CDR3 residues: CASSNDRVGSNQPQHF. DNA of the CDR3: TGTGCCAGTAGTAATGACAGGGTAGGCAGCAATCAGCCCCAGCATTTT.